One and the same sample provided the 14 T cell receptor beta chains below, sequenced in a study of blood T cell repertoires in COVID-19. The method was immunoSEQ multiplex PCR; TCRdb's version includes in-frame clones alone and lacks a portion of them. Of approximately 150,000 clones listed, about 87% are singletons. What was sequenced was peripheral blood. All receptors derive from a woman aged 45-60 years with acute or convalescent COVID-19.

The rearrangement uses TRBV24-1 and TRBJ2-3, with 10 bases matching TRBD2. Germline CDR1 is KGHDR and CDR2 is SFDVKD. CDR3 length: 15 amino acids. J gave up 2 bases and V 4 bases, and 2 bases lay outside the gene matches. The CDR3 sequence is CATSELAGPTDTQYF. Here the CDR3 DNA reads TGTGCCACCAGTGAACTAGCGGGGCCCACAGATACGCAGTATTTT.

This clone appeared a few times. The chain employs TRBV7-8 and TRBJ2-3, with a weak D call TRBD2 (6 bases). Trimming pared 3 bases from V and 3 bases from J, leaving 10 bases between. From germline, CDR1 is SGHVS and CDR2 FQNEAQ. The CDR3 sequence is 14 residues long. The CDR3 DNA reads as TGTGCCAGCAGCTTTTGGCGGGGAACAGATACGCAGTATTTT. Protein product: CASSFWRGTDTQYF.

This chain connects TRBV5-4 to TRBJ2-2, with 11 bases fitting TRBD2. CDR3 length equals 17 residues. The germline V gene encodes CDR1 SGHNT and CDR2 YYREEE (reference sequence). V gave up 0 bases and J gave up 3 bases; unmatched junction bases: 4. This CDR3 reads CASSLGIAGGYTGELFF. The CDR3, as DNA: TGTGCCAGCAGCTTGGGCATAGCGGGAGGGTACACCGGGGAGCTGTTTTTT. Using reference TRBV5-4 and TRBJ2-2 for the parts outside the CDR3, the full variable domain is ETGVTQSPTHLIKTRGQQVTLRCSSQSGHNTVSWYQQALGQGPQFIFQYYREEENGRGNFPPRFSGLQFPNYSSELNVNALELDDSALYLCASSLGIAGGYTGELFFGEGSRLTVL.

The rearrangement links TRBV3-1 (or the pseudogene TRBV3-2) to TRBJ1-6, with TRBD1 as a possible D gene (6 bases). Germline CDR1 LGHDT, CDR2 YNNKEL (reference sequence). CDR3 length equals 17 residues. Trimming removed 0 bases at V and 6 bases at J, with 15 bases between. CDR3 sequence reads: CASSQEGGYRVNSPLHF. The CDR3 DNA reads TGTGCCAGCAGCCAAGAAGGGGGATACAGGGTTAATTCACCCCTCCACTTT.

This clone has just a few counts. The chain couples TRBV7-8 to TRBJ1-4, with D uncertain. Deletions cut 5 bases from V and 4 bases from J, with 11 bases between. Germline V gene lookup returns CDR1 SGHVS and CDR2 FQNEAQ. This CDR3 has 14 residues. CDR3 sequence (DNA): TGTGCCAGCAGCCAGGAGCGCGGTAATGAAAAACTGTTTTTT. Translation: CASSQERGNEKLFF. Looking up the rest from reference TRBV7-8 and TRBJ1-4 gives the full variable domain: GAGVSQSPRYKVAKRGQDVALRCDPISGHVSLFWYQQALGQGPEFLTYFQNEAQLDKSGLPSDRFFAERPEGSVSTLKIQRTQQEDSAVYLCASSQERGNEKLFFGSGTQLSVL.

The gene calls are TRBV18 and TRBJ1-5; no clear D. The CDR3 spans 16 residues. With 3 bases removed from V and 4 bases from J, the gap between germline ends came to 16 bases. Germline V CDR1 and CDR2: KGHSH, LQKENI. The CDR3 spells CASSPRPVEQNQPQHF. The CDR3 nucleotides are TGTGCCAGCTCACCTAGACCGGTGGAGCAGAATCAGCCCCAGCATTTT.

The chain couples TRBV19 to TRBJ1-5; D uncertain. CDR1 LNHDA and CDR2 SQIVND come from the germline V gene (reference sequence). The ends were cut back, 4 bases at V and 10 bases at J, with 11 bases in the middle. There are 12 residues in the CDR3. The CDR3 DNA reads TGTGCCAGTAGTACCGGGGTTCGCCCCCAGCATTTT. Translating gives CASSTGVRPQHF. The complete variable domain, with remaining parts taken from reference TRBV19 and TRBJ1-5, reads DGGITQSPKYLFRKEGQNVTLSCEQNLNHDAMYWYRQDPGQGLRLIYYSQIVNDFQKGDIAEGYSVSREKKESFPLTVTSAQKNPTAFYLCASSTGVRPQHFGDGTRLSIL.

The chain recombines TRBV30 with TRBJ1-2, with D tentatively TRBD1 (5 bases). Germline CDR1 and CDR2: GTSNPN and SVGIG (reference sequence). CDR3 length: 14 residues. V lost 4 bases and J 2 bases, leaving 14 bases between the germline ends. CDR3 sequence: CAWTALAGNYGYTF. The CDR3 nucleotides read TGTGCCTGGACGGCCCTCGCAGGGAACTATGGCTACACCTTC.

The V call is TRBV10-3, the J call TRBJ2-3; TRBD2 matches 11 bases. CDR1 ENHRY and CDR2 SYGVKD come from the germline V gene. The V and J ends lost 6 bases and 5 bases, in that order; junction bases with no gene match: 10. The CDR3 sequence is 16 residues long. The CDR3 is CAISPLAGGGQDTQYF. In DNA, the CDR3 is TGTGCCATCAGCCCTCTAGCGGGGGGCGGTCAAGATACGCAGTATTTT.

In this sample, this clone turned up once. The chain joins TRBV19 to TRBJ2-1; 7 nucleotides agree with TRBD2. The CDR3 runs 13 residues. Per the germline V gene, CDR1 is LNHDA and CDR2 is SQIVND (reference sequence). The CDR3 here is CATSGVAYNEQFF. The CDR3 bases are TGTGCTACCAGCGGGGTTGCCTACAATGAGCAGTTCTTC.

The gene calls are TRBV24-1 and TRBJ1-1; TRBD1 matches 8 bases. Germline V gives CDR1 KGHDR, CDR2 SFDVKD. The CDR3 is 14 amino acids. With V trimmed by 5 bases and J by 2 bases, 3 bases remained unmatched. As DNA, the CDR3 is TGTGCCACCAGTGCGGACAGGGATAACACTGAAGCTTTCTTT. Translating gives CATSADRDNTEAFF.

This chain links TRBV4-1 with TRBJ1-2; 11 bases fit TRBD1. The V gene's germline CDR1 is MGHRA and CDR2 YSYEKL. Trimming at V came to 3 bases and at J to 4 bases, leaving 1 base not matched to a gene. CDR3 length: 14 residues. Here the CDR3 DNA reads TGCGCCAGCAGCCACGGGACAGGGGGCTATGGCTACACCTTC. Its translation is CASSHGTGGYGYTF.

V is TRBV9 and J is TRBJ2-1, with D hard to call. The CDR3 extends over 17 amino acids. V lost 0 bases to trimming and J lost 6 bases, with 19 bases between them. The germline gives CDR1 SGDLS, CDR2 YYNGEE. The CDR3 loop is CASSVDLSGLSVNEQFF. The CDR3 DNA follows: TGTGCCAGCAGCGTAGATCTCTCCGGGTTGTCAGTCAATGAGCAGTTCTTC.

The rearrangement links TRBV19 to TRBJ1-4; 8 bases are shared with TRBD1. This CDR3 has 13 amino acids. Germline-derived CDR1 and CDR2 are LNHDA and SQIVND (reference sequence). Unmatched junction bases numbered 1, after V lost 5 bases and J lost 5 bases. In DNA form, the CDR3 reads TGTGCCAGTAGTTGGACAGGGAATGAAAAACTGTTTTTT. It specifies CASSWTGNEKLFF. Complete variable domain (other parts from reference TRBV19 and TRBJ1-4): DGGITQSPKYLFRKEGQNVTLSCEQNLNHDAMYWYRQDPGQGLRLIYYSQIVNDFQKGDIAEGYSVSREKKESFPLTVTSAQKNPTAFYLCASSWTGNEKLFFGSGTQLSVL.